One and the same sample provided the 6 T cell receptor beta chains below, sequenced in a study of shared clonotypes between healthy human individuals. Sequencing used immunoSEQ multiplex PCR; TCRdb keeps in-frame clones, though not all of them. Of 1.6 million or so clones in the sample, approximately 98.5% were seen once. The sequenced sample consisted of naive CD4+ T cells sorted from blood. Documented subset: CD45RA+ positively selected. These receptors were obtained from a young man in good health.

CDR3 sequence (DNA): TGTGCCAGCTCACCCCCGACAGTTAGCAATCAGCCCCAGCATTTT. Protein sequence: CASSPPTVSNQPQHF. The gene calls are TRBV18 and TRBJ1-5; D possibly corresponds to TRBD1 (5 bases). The CDR3 contains 15 residues. Germline V gene data show CDR1 as KGHSH and CDR2 as LQKENI. Trimming stripped 3 bases from V and 0 bases from J, with 9 bases between.

The rearrangement links TRBV7-8 to TRBJ1-1; tentatively, D is TRBD1 (6 bases). The CDR3 contains 14 residues. V lost 5 bases to trimming and J lost 10 bases, with 20 bases between them. Per the germline V gene, CDR1 is SGHVS and CDR2 is FQNEAQ. CDR3 in amino acids: CASSPGGARSGAFF. CDR3 nucleotide sequence: TGTGCCAGCAGCCCGGGGGGGGCGCGGAGCGGAGCTTTCTTT. Full variable domain (outside the CDR3, taken from reference TRBV7-8 and TRBJ1-1): GAGVSQSPRYKVAKRGQDVALRCDPISGHVSLFWYQQALGQGPEFLTYFQNEAQLDKSGLPSDRFFAERPEGSVSTLKIQRTQQEDSAVYLCASSPGGARSGAFFGQGTRLTVV.

The gene calls are TRBV28 and TRBJ2-4; D uncertain. Germline V CDR1 and CDR2: MDHEN, SYDVKM. The CDR3 spans 15 residues. V was shortened by 5 bases and J by 0 bases, with 11 bases between the two germline ends. The CDR3 loop is CASSPRNLAKNIQYF. CDR3 nucleotide sequence: TGTGCCAGCAGTCCCAGGAACCTAGCCAAAAACATTCAGTACTTC. Variable domain in full (rest from reference TRBV28 and TRBJ2-4): DVKVTQSSRYLVKRTGEKVFLECVQDMDHENMFWYRQDPGLGLRLIYFSYDVKMKEKGDIPEGYSVSREKKERFSLILESASTNQTSMYLCASSPRNLAKNIQYFGAGTRLSVL.

The V call is TRBV20-1, the J call TRBJ2-1; tentatively, D is TRBD2 (5 bases). The ends were cut back, 5 bases at V and 13 bases at J, with 15 bases in the middle. Germline V gene lookup returns CDR1 DFQATT and CDR2 SNEGSKA (reference sequence). The CDR3 sequence is 11 residues long. CDR3 nucleotide sequence: TGCAGTGCTGACGGTGTGGGAGCCCAGTTCTTC. It codes for CSADGVGAQFF.

The chain joins TRBV9 to TRBJ2-1, with D hard to call. The CDR3 contains 15 residues. Germline assignment: CDR1 SGDLS and CDR2 YYNGEE. With 0 bases removed from V and 7 bases from J, the gap between germline ends came to 14 bases. The CDR3 sequence is CASSVGSVALNEQFF. In DNA form, the CDR3 reads TGTGCCAGCAGCGTAGGATCGGTAGCCCTTAATGAGCAGTTCTTC.

The chain joins TRBV19 to TRBJ1-1; D is uncertain. The ends were cut back, 5 bases at V and 1 base at J, with 8 bases in the middle. The CDR3 length is 13 residues. CDR1 is LNHDA, CDR2 SQIVND, per germline (reference sequence). As DNA, the CDR3 is TGTGCCAGTAGTTCCCCGGGGAACACTGAAGCTTTCTTT. Amino acids: CASSSPGNTEAFF.